Listed below are T cell receptor beta chains from one sample, sequenced in a study of glioma-infiltrating T cells after dendritic cell vaccination. The repertoire was sequenced with immunoSEQ multiplex PCR; TCRdb's copy has only in-frame clones and lacks some. Of 98,000 or so clones detected, around 80% appear once; the ten largest clones hold 5.4%. The sequencing used blood, collected after dendritic cell vaccination. These receptors were collected from a human donor with glioblastoma. CDR3s include the opening cysteine and the closing phenylalanine or tryptophan. D genes are given only for firm matches. The size entry is marked missing in some rows and otherwise reads once, few, many or a size class.

J gene	D gene	clone size	V gene	CDR3 DNA	CDR3 protein
TRBJ1-5	.	.	TRBV7-2	TGTGCCAGCAGCTTAGAGGGAGGCCAGCCCCAGCATTTT	CASSLEGGQPQHF
TRBJ2-1	TRBD2	.	TRBV9	TGTGCCAGCAGCCCTCGACTAGCGGGATCTCGCAATGAGCAGTTCTTC	CASSPRLAGSRNEQFF
TRBJ2-2	.	.	TRBV10-3	TGTGCCACCGGGGCGAACACCGGGGAGCTGTTTTTT	CATGANTGELFF
TRBJ2-1	TRBD2	.	TRBV5-1	TGCGCCAGCAGCCGGGAGGGGGAAACGGGTGAGCAGTTCTTC	CASSREGETGEQFF
TRBJ2-1	.	.	TRBV5-6	TGTGCCAGCAGCTTGGTTGGAGATAAGAGCTCCTACAATGAGCAGTTCTTC	CASSLVGDKSSYNEQFF
TRBJ1-2	.	.	TRBV2	TGTGCCAGCAGTGAAAGACAGACCTATGGCTACACCTTC	CASSERQTYGYTF
TRBJ2-7	TRBD2	.	TRBV4-2	TGTGCCAGCAGCCCTCGGACTAGCGGGGTCTACGAGCAGTACTTC	CASSPRTSGVYEQYF
TRBJ1-1	TRBD1	few	TRBV9	TGTGCCAGCAGCTTCGGGACAGGGGGTTTAATGAACACTGAAGCTTTCTTT	CASSFGTGGLMNTEAFF
TRBJ1-6	.	.	TRBV6-5	TGTGCCAGCAGTTACCAACAGAGCTCCTATAATTCACCCCTCCACTTT	CASSYQQSSYNSPLHF
TRBJ2-3	.	.	TRBV30	TGTGCCTGGAAGAGGGACACAGACACGCAGTATTTT	CAWKRDTDTQYF
TRBJ1-2	.	.	TRBV4-1	TGCGCCAGCAGCCAAGATCCGAACAGGGCGTTAATGGATGGCTACACCTTC	CASSQDPNRALMDGYTF
TRBJ1-2	.	.	TRBV7-9	TGTGCCAGCAGCTTAGACAGCCTTAACTATGGCTACACCTTC	CASSLDSLNYGYTF
TRBJ2-7	.	once	TRBV2	TGTGCCAGCAGACGAACAGGGAACTACGAGCAGTACTTC	CASRRTGNYEQYF
TRBJ1-4	.	.	TRBV5-1	TGCGCCAGCAGCTTGAAAGGAGGTAATGAAAAACTGTTTTTT	CASSLKGGNEKLFF
TRBJ1-2	TRBD1	.	TRBV10-3	TGTGCCATCAGCCGGGACAGGAACCAATTTTACACCTTC	CAISRDRNQFYTF
TRBJ2-5	.	.	TRBV9	TGTGCCAGCAGCGTAGGAACAGCTATCCAAGAGACCCAGTACTTC	CASSVGTAIQETQYF
TRBJ2-7	.	.	TRBV5-1	TGCGCCAGTACCCCCCGGGCAGGGGCCAGCTCCTACGAGCAGTACTTC	CASTPRAGASSYEQYF
TRBJ2-1	.	.	TRBV9	TGTGCCAGCAGCGTAGTAGGAGGGTTGGATGAGCAGTTCTTC	CASSVVGGLDEQFF
TRBJ2-7	.	.	TRBV18	TGTGCCAGCTCTCCTCGGGGGACAGACCCTTACGAGCAGTACTTC	CASSPRGTDPYEQYF
TRBJ1-2	.	.	TRBV19	TGTGCCAAGGGGGGGAGGACACCTCTCAACTATGGCTACACCTTC	CAKGGRTPLNYGYTF
TRBJ1-1	TRBD1	.	TRBV30	TGTGCCTGGAGTGACGGGCAGGGGGCAGCGGAAGCTTTCTTT	CAWSDGQGAAEAFF
TRBJ2-2	TRBD1	.	TRBV6-5	TGTGCCAGCAGGGGACAGGGTGGGACCGGGGAGCTGTTTTTT	CASRGQGGTGELFF
TRBJ2-7	TRBD2	.	TRBV6-5	TGTGCCAGCAGTTACGGGCGGGAGGGCTACGAGCAGTACTTC	CASSYGREGYEQYF
TRBJ2-1	TRBD2	.	TRBV28	TGTGCCAGCAGTTTATCACATAGCGGGTTCGATGAGCAGTTCTTC	CASSLSHSGFDEQFF
TRBJ1-5	.	.	TRBV5-8	TGTGCCAGCAGCACCGGACAGACTAGCAATCAGCCCCAGCATTTT	CASSTGQTSNQPQHF
TRBJ1-5	.	.	TRBV5-1	TGCGCCAGCACATTCTTAGTGGCTCCGGGGAGCAATCAGCCCCAGCATTTT	CASTFLVAPGSNQPQHF
TRBJ1-2	TRBD1	.	TRBV6-9	TGTGCCAGCAGTTATCCAGACAGGGGGCATAACTATGGCTACACCTTC	CASSYPDRGHNYGYTF
TRBJ2-3	TRBD1	.	TRBV5-1	TGCGCCAGCAGCTCGGACAGGGTGGACCCCTTCACAGATACGCAGTATTTT	CASSSDRVDPFTDTQYF
TRBJ1-1	.	.	TRBV30	TGTGCCTGGAGTAGGGGTACTGGCACTGAAGCTTTCTTT	CAWSRGTGTEAFF
TRBJ2-7	TRBD1	.	TRBV5-1	TGCGCCAGCAGCCCACAGGGGGCGCGAGGTTTCTCCTACGAGCAGTACTTC	CASSPQGARGFSYEQYF
TRBJ2-3	TRBD2	once	TRBV9	TGTGCCAGCAGCGTAGTTGCGGGAGCGCCGACAGATACGCAGTATTTT	CASSVVAGAPTDTQYF
TRBJ2-2	TRBD1	.	TRBV5-1	TGCGCCAGCAGCTGGGGACAGGGCAACACCGGGGAGCTGTTTTTT	CASSWGQGNTGELFF
TRBJ2-7	TRBD2	.	TRBV2	TGTGCCAGCAGTGAACTACTAGCGGGCTACGAGCAGTACTTC	CASSELLAGYEQYF
TRBJ1-1	TRBD1	few	TRBV18	TGTGCCAGCTCACCACCACAGGGGGCGAACACTGAAGCTTTCTTT	CASSPPQGANTEAFF
TRBJ2-5	TRBD2	.	TRBV14	TGTGCCAGCGGACTAGCGGGAGTTGAGACCCAGTACTTC	CASGLAGVETQYF
TRBJ1-1	TRBD1	.	TRBV15	TGTGCCACCAGCAGAGGGGACAGGGGCGAAGAAGCTTTCTTT	CATSRGDRGEEAFF
TRBJ2-7	.	few	TRBV10-3	TGTGCCATCAGTGAGACAAGCTACGAGCAGTACTTC	CAISETSYEQYF
TRBJ2-3	.	.	TRBV2	TGTGCCAGCAGACAGGGAGAGACAGATACGCAGTATTTT	CASRQGETDTQYF
TRBJ2-1	.	few	TRBV21-1	TGTGCCAGCAGCCCCCGGCTAGCGGGGAATGAGCAGTTCTTC	CASSPRLAGNEQFF
TRBJ1-1	.	.	TRBV7-9	TGTGCCAGCACCTCACAGATCGACACTGAAGCTTTCTTT	CASTSQIDTEAFF
TRBJ1-2	.	.	TRBV2	TGTGCCAGAGGTGGCGGGGGGGATAACTATGGCTACACCTTC	CARGGGGDNYGYTF
TRBJ1-5	.	.	TRBV21-1	TGTGCCAGCAGAGAGAGCAGGTTTCGCATTCAGCCCCAGCATTTT	CASRESRFRIQPQHF
TRBJ2-7	TRBD1	.	TRBV5-1	TGCGCCAGCAGTTTAGGCGGGACAGGGACCTACGAGCAGTACTTC	CASSLGGTGTYEQYF
TRBJ2-7	.	.	TRBV6-5	TGTGCCAGCAGCTTTCACCGGATAGGCGGCGTCGAGCAGTACTTC	CASSFHRIGGVEQYF
TRBJ2-4	TRBD2	.	TRBV6-5	TGTGCCAGCAGTTACTCTGCTAGCGGGGGGGCAAACATTCAGTACTTC	CASSYSASGGANIQYF
TRBJ2-1	.	.	TRBV6-5	TGTGCCAGCAGTCGTAACTCCGTCAGGGTCAATGAGCAGTTCTTC	CASSRNSVRVNEQFF
TRBJ1-5	.	.	TRBV4-1	TGCGCCAGCAGCCAAGTACGGGGTAGCAATCAGCCCCAGCATTTT	CASSQVRGSNQPQHF
TRBJ1-2	.	.	TRBV11-2	TGTGCCAGCAGCTCAACATGGGACATAATTAACTATGGCTACACCTTC	CASSSTWDIINYGYTF
TRBJ2-1	.	.	TRBV10-3	TGTGCCATCTTTGATAGCAGCAACAATGAGCAGTTCTTC	CAIFDSSNNEQFF
TRBJ1-1	.	.	TRBV5-4	TGTGCCAGCAGCTTGGACAGGTCGGCGGCTTTCTTT	CASSLDRSAAFF
TRBJ1-2	.	.	TRBV15	TGTGCCACCAGCAGAGATTTGGCGGGCCATCTTGGGATAAACTATGGCTACACCTTC	CATSRDLAGHLGINYGYTF
TRBJ1-2	TRBD1	.	TRBV5-4	TGTGCCAGCAGCTTGCGAGGGGGCGACTATGGCTACACCTTC	CASSLRGGDYGYTF